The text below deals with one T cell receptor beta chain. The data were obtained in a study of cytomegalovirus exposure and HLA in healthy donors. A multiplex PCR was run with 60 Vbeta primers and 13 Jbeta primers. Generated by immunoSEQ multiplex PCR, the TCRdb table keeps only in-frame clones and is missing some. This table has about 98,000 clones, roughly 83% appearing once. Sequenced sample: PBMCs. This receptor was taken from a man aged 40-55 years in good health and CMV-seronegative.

CDR3 protein: CASSYSSPHTDTQYF. The CDR3 DNA follows: TGTGCCAGCAGTTATTCTAGCCCCCACACAGATACGCAGTATTTT. The chain has TRBV9 and TRBJ2-3, with a possible D match to TRBD2 (5 bases). The V gene's germline CDR1 is SGDLS and CDR2 YYNGEE. CDR3 length equals 15 residues. V lost 5 bases, J lost 2 bases, and 15 bases lay in between.